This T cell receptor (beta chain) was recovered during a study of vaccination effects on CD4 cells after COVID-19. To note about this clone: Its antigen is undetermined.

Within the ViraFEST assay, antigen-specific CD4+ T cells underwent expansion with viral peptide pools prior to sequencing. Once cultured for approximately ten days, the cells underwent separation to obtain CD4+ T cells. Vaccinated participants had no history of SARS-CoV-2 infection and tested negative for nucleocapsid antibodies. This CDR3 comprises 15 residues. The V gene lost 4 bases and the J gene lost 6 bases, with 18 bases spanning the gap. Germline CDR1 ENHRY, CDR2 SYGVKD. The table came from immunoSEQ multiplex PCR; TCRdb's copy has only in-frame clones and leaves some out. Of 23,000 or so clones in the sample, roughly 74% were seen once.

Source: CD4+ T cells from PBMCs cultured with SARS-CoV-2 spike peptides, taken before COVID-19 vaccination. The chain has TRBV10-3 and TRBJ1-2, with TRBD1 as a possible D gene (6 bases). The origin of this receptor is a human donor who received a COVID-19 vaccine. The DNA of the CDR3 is TGTGCCATCAGTGGGGACACTCGGCCCCGGGATGGCTACACCTTC. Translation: CAISGDTRPRDGYTF.